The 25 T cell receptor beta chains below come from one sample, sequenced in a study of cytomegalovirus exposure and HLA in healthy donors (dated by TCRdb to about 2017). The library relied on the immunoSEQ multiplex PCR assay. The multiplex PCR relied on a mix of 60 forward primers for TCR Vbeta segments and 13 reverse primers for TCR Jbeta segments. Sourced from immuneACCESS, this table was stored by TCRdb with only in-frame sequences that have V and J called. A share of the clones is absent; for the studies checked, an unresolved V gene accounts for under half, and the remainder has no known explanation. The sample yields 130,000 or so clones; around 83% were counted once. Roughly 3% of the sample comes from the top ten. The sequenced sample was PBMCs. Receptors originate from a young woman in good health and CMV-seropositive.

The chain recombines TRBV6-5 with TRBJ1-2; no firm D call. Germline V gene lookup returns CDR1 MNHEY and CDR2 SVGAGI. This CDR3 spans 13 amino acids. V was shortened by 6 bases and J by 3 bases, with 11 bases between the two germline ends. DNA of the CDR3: TGTGCCAGCAGGCCGCCAGGTCACTATGGCTACACCTTC. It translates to CASRPPGHYGYTF.

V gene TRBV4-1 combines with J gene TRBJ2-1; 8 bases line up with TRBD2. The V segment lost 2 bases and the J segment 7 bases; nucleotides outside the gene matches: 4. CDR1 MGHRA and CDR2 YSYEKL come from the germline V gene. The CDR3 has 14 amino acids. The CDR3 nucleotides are TGCGCCAGCAGCCAAACTGCTAGCGGGAATGAGCAGTTCTTC. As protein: CASSQTASGNEQFF.

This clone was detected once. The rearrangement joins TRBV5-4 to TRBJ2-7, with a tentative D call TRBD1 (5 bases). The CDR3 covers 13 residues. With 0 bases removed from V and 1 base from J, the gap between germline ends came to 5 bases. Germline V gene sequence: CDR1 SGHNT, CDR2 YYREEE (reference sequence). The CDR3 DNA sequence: TGTGCCAGCAGCTTGGCAGGGTCCTACGAGCAGTACTTC. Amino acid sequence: CASSLAGSYEQYF.

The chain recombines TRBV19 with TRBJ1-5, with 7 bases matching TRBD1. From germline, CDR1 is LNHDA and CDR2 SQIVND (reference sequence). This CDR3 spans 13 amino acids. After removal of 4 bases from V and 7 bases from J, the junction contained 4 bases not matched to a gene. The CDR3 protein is CASSTQGEQPQHF. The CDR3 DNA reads TGTGCCAGTAGTACTCAGGGGGAACAGCCCCAGCATTTT. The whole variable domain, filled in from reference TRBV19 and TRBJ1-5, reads DGGITQSPKYLFRKEGQNVTLSCEQNLNHDAMYWYRQDPGQGLRLIYYSQIVNDFQKGDIAEGYSVSREKKESFPLTVTSAQKNPTAFYLCASSTQGEQPQHFGDGTRLSIL.

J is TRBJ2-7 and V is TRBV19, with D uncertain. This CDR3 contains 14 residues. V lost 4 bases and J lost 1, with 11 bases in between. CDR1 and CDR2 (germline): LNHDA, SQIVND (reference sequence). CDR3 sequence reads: CASSTPGRSYEQYF. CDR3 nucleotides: TGTGCCAGTAGTACCCCGGGTAGGTCCTACGAGCAGTACTTC.

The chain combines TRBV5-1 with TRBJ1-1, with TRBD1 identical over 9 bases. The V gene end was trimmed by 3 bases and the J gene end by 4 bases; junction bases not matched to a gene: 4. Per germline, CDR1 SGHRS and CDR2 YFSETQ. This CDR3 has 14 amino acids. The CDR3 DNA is TGCGCCAGCAGCTGGACAGGGGTCGGCACTGAAGCTTTCTTT. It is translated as CASSWTGVGTEAFF.

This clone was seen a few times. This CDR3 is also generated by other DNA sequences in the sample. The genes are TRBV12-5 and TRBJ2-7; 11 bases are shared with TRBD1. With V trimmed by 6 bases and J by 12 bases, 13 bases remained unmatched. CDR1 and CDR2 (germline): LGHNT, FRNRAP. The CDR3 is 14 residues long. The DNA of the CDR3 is TGTGCTAGTGGCCCCGGGACAGGGGGTAATCAGCGGTACTTC. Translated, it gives CASGPGTGGNQRYF.

The DNA of the CDR3 is TGTGCCATCAGTGAGGGCCAGGGGGTGTACTTC. Amino acids: CAISEGQGVYF. The rearrangement links TRBV10-3 to TRBJ2-4; TRBD1 matches 7 bases. This CDR3 is built from 11 residues. After removal of 2 bases from V and 15 bases from J, the junction contained 4 bases not matched to a gene. CDR1 is ENHRY and CDR2 is SYGVKD in the germline V gene.

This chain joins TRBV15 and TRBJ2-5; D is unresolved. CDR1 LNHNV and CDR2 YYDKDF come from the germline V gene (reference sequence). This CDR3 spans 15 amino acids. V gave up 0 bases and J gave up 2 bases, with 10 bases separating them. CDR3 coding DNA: TGTGCCACCAGCAGAGATATACAGCCGCAAGAGACCCAGTACTTC. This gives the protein CATSRDIQPQETQYF.

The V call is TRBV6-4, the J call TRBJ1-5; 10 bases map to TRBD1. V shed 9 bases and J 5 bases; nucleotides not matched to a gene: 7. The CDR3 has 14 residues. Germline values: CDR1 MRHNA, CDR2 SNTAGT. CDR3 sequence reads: CARVRDRGDQPQHF. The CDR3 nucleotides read TGTGCCAGGGTTCGGGACAGGGGAGATCAGCCCCAGCATTTT.

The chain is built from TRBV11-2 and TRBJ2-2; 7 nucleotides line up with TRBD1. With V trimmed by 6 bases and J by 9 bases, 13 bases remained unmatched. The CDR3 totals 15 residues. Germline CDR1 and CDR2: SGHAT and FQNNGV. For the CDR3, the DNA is TGTGCCAGCAGGGTTGTCACAGGGGCGGTCCGGGAGCTGTTTTTT. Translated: CASRVVTGAVRELFF.

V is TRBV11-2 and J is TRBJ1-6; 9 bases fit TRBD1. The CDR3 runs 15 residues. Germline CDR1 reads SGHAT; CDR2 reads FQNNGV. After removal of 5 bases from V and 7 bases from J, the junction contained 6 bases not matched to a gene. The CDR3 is CASSAPGTGNSPLHF. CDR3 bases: TGTGCCAGCAGCGCTCCCGGGACAGGGAATTCACCCCTCCACTTT. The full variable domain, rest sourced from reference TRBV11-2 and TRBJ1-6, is EAGVAQSPRYKIIEKRQSVAFWCNPISGHATLYWYQQILGQGPKLLIQFQNNGVVDDSQLPKDRFSAERLKGVDSTLKIQPAKLEDSAVYLCASSAPGTGNSPLHFGNGTRLTVT.

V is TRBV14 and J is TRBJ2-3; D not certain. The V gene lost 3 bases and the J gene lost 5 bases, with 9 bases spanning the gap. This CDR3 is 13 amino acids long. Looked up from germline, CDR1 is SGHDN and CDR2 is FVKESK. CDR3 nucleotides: TGTGCCAGCAGCCAGGAGACTGAAGATACGCAGTATTTT. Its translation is CASSQETEDTQYF. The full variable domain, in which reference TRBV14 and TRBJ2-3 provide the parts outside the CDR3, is EAGVTQFPSHSVIEKGQTVTLRCDPISGHDNLYWYRRVMGKEIKFLLHFVKESKQDESGMPNNRFLAERTGGTYSTLKVQPAELEDSGVYFCASSQETEDTQYFGPGTRLTVL.

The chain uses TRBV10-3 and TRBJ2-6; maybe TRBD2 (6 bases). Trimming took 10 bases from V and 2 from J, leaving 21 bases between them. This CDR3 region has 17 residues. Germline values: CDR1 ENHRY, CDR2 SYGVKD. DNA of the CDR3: TGTGCCACCCGCCGCGAGCAGGGCGGGGCTGGGGCCAACGTCCTGACTTTC. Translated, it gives CATRREQGGAGANVLTF.

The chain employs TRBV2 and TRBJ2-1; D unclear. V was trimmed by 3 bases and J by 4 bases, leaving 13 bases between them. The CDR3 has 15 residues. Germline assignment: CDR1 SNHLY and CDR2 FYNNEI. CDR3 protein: CASSDSSVPYNEQFF. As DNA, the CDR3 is TGTGCCAGCAGTGACAGTTCCGTTCCTTACAATGAGCAGTTCTTC.

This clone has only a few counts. CDR3 bases: TGTGCCAGCAGCGCGACAGGAGAGGGTGAGCAGTTCTTC. Amino acid sequence: CASSATGEGEQFF. This chain joins TRBV9 and TRBJ2-1, with D perhaps TRBD1 (6 bases). Trimming stripped 3 bases from V and 9 bases from J, with 13 bases between. There are 13 residues in the CDR3. Germline V lookup: CDR1 SGDLS, CDR2 YYNGEE.

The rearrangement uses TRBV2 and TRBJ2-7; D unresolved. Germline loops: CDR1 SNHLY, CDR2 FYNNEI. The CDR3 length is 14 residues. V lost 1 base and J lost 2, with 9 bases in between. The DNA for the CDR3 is TGTGCCAGCAGTGAAGACCCGGCGGCCTACGAGCAGTACTTC. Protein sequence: CASSEDPAAYEQYF.

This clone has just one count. The CDR3 loop reads CASTRGGNQPQHF. CDR3 bases: TGTGCCAGCACTCGAGGGGGTAATCAGCCCCAGCATTTT. The V call is TRBV7-8, the J call TRBJ1-5; the D gene is possibly TRBD1 (6 bases). The CDR3 covers 13 residues. Germline V gives CDR1 SGHVS, CDR2 FQNEAQ. The germline V and J ends were trimmed by 7 bases and 4 bases, with 11 bases remaining between them.

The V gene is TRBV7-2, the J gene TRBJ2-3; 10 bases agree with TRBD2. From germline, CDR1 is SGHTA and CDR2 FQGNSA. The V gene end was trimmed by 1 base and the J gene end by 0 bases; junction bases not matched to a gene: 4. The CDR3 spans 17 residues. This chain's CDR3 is CASSLVGAGGSTDTQYF. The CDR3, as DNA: TGTGCCAGCAGCTTAGTGGGAGCGGGGGGGAGCACAGATACGCAGTATTTT.

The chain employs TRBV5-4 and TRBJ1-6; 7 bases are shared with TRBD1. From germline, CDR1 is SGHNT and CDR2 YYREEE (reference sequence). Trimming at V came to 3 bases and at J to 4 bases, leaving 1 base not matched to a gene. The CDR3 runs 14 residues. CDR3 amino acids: CASSSQGYNSPLHF. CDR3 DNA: TGTGCCAGCAGCTCACAGGGGTATAATTCACCCCTCCACTTT.

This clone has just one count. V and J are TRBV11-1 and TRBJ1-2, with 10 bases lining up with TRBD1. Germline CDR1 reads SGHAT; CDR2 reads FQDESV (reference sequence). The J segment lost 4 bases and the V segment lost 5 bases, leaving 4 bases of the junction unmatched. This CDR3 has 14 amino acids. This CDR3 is CASSRRTGGYGYTF. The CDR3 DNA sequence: TGTGCCAGCAGCCGGAGGACAGGGGGCTATGGCTACACCTTC.

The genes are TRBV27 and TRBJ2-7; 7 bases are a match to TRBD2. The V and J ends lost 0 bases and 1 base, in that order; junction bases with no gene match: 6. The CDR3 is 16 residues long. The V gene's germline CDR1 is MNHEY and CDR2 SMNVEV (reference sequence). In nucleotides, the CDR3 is TGTGCCAGCAGTTTATCGGGGGGGGACGGATCCTACGAGCAGTACTTC. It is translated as CASSLSGGDGSYEQYF.

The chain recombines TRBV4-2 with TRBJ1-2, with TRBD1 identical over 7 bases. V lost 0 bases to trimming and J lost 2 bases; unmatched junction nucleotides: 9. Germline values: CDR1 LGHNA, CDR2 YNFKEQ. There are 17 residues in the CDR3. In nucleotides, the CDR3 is TGTGCCAGCAGCCAAGATCGAATCGGACAGGTCAACTATGGCTACACCTTC. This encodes CASSQDRIGQVNYGYTF.

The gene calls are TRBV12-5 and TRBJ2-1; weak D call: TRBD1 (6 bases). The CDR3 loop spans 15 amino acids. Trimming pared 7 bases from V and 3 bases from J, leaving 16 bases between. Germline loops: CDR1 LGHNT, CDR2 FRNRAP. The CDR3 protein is CASVFAMDSYNEQFF. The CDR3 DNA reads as TGTGCTAGTGTTTTTGCGATGGACAGCTACAATGAGCAGTTCTTC.

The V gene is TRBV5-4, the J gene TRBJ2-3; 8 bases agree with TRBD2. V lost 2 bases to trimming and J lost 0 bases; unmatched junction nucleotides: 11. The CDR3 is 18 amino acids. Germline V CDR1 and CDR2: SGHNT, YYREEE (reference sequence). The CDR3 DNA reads TGTGCCAGCAGCTTTCTCCTTACTAGCGGCTCTAGCACAGATACGCAGTATTTT. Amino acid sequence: CASSFLLTSGSSTDTQYF. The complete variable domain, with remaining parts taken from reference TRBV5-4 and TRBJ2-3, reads ETGVTQSPTHLIKTRGQQVTLRCSSQSGHNTVSWYQQALGQGPQFIFQYYREEENGRGNFPPRFSGLQFPNYSSELNVNALELDDSALYLCASSFLLTSGSSTDTQYFGPGTRLTVL.